One T cell receptor beta chain is described in this entry. This record belongs to a study of T cells after yellow fever vaccination. Each CDR3 protein gets one entry after TCRdb re-called the 5' RACE reads with MiXCR. Among hundreds of thousands of distinct CDR3 sequences listed, about 14% were seen once. The V segment lost 5 bases and the J segment 4 bases; nucleotides outside the gene matches: 10. The CDR3 contains 16 residues. Germline CDR1 and CDR2: SGHTA and FQGNSA. The TCR was taken from a man aged 30-40 years who received the YFV17D yellow fever vaccine. The rearrangement links TRBV7-2 to TRBJ2-2, with 7 bases fitting TRBD2. Here the sequenced sample was PBMCs, taken on the day of the yellow fever booster vaccination. CDR3 DNA sequence: TGTGCCAGCAGCCCTGTTCGGGGGGATGGCACCGGGGAGCTGTTTTTT. Translation gives CASSPVRGDGTGELFF.